This T cell receptor beta chain was identified during a study of post-analysis software for immune sequencing data. At the level of the study: Relapsing-remitting, secondary progressive and progressive-relapsing forms made up the multiple sclerosis disease courses. Study-wide points: Controls' normalized Chao1 diversity significantly exceeded that of multiple sclerosis patients. About five TRBV segments were more frequent in patients than controls; TRBV5-6, TRBV5-1 and TRBV20-1 belonged to this group. Under F measure analysis, samples from one preparation batch co-clustered strongly.

CDR1 is WSHSY and CDR2 is SAAADI in the germline V gene. V was pared by 3 bases and J by 2 bases, with 10 bases between. The CDR3 has 14 amino acids. With regard to this clonotype: What it binds is not known.

cDNA libraries for TCR beta contained unique molecular identifiers. Once roughly 0.85 to 11 million T cells were used, some 500,000 cDNA molecules resulted. MiXCR was run by TCRdb on the PCR reads, yielding one entry per CDR3 protein. The table records 450,000 to 650,000 distinct CDR3 sequences, about 44% of them present only once. Sequencing used blood. The clonotype was recovered from a girl between 5 and 17 years old with multiple sclerosis. The chain is built from TRBV10-2 and TRBJ1-1; D is perhaps TRBD1 (6 bases). The CDR3 DNA follows: TGCGCCAGCAGTGATGGGGGGCGAAACACTGAAGCTTTCTTT. Its translation is CASSDGGRNTEAFF.